The table lists the clone carrying this T cell receptor beta chain with many counts. The data originate from a study of regulatory T cells in long-lasting Graves disease. The time point is: newly diagnosed GD, antithyroid drugs for less than 3 months. After RNA was extracted from PBMCs, the TCR library was made from it. Building of the TCR beta libraries involved iRepertoire HTBI primers and Arm-PCR of CDR3 regions. One entry per CDR3 protein results from TCRdb running MiXCR on the multiplex PCR reads. The sample lists some 600,000 distinct CDR3 sequences, about 16% occurring once. Germline loops: CDR1 MNHNS, CDR2 SASEGT. CDR3 length: 17 residues. V lost 4 bases and J 4 bases, leaving 19 bases between the germline ends. A further study also used this sample, focusing on T cells in Graves' hyperthyroidism and ophthalmopathy.

The sequence was collected from a man younger than 35 with Graves disease. The genes are TRBV6-1 and TRBJ2-2; unclear D gene. Here the sequenced sample was peripheral blood mononuclear cells (PBMCs), taken at new diagnosis, from a patient treated with antithyroid drugs. The CDR3 DNA follows: TGTGCCAGCAGTGTAAAGGTTCGCGCGACCCCCACCGGGGAGCTGTTTTTT. It encodes CASSVKVRATPTGELFF.